This TCR beta chain was sequenced for a study of cytomegalovirus exposure and HLA in healthy donors. Overall study context: A prior study identified approximately 120 million unique TCR beta sequences from roughly 180 million T cells.

In the PCR, 60 Vbeta and 13 Jbeta primers were used. Clones were sequenced by immunoSEQ multiplex PCR, and TCRdb holds only the in-frame ones, with some missing. Recorded for this sample: tens of thousands of clones. Turning to this clone: The antigen remains unidentified.

After removal of 6 bases from V and 0 bases from J, the junction contained 11 bases not matched to a gene. The CDR3 length is 18 residues. Germline lookup yields CDR1 SGHRS and CDR2 YFSETQ. Study results and limitations: After further analysis at a later stage, 15,000 to 20,000 TCR beta sequences were associated with HLA alleles at 0.05 false discovery rate. Across HLA loci, a later analysis found differing TCR association rates, with DRB1 most and HLA-C fewest.

The clonotype comes from a man between 18 and 29 years old in good health and CMV-seropositive. Source material: PBMCs. The J gene is TRBJ2-3, the V gene TRBV5-1; 12 bases agree with TRBD2. The CDR3 is CASNDLAGGTTSTDTQYF. The CDR3 DNA reads TGCGCCAGCAATGACCTAGCGGGGGGGACTACTAGCACAGATACGCAGTATTTT.